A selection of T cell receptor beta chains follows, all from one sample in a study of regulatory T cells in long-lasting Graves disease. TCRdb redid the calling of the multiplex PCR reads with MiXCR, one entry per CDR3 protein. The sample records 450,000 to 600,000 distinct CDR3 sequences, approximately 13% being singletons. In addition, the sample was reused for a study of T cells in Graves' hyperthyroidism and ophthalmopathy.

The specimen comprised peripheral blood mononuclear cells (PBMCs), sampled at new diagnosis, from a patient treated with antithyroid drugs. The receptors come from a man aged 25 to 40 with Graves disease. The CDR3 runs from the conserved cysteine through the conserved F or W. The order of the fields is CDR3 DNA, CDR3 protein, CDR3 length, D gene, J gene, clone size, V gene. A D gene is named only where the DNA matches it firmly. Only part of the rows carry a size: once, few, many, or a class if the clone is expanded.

CDR3nt: TGTGCCAGCAGTGAATGGCTAGGGGGCACCGGGGAGCTGTTTTTT
CDR3aa: CASSEWLGGTGELFF
len: 15
d_gene: -
j_gene: TRBJ2-2
abundance: many
v_gene: TRBV2

CDR3nt: TGCGCCAGCAGCTGGAATGGCGTCAGGGATAGCAAAAACATTCAGTACTTC
CDR3aa: CASSWNGVRDSKNIQYF
len: 17
d_gene: -
j_gene: TRBJ2-4
abundance: -
v_gene: TRBV5-1

CDR3nt: TGTGCCAGCAGCCTAGGAACCTTACAATACGAGCAGTACTTC
CDR3aa: CASSLGTLQYEQYF
len: 14
d_gene: -
j_gene: TRBJ2-7
abundance: many
v_gene: TRBV12-3/TRBV12-4

CDR3nt: TGCGCCAGCAGTTTGACGCAGGTCCTCGGGGGCTACACCTTC
CDR3aa: CASSLTQVLGGYTF
len: 14
d_gene: -
j_gene: TRBJ1-2
abundance: many
v_gene: TRBV5-1

CDR3nt: TGTGCCAGCAGCTGGGGGGTAGGGTCCTACGAGCAGTACTTC
CDR3aa: CASSWGVGSYEQYF
len: 14
d_gene: -
j_gene: TRBJ2-7
abundance: -
v_gene: TRBV5-4

CDR3nt: TGTGCCAGTCAGGGACTACCGCTCAATGAGCAGTTCTTC
CDR3aa: CASQGLPLNEQFF
len: 13
d_gene: TRBD2
j_gene: TRBJ2-1
abundance: -
v_gene: TRBV27

CDR3nt: TGTGCCAGCAGTCCCCCCGGAAATGAAGAGACCCAGTACTTC
CDR3aa: CASSPPGNEETQYF
len: 14
d_gene: -
j_gene: TRBJ2-5
abundance: many
v_gene: TRBV13

CDR3nt: TGTGCCAGCAGCTTGACAGGGGTTAATGAAAAACTGTTTTTT
CDR3aa: CASSLTGVNEKLFF
len: 14
d_gene: TRBD1
j_gene: TRBJ1-4
abundance: many
v_gene: TRBV13

CDR3nt: TGTGCCACCAGTGACCGCGGGACTAGCGGGAGAGATGAGCAGTTCTTC
CDR3aa: CATSDRGTSGRDEQFF
len: 16
d_gene: TRBD2
j_gene: TRBJ2-1
abundance: few
v_gene: TRBV24-1

CDR3nt: TGTGCCACGGAGAATACCCCTAGGGGGAACGAGCAGTACTTC
CDR3aa: CATENTPRGNEQYF
len: 14
d_gene: -
j_gene: TRBJ2-7
abundance: many
v_gene: TRBV10-3

CDR3nt: TGCAGTGCTAGTGGGGCGGGGGAGTACTACGAGCAGTACTTC
CDR3aa: CSASGAGEYYEQYF
len: 14
d_gene: TRBD2
j_gene: TRBJ2-7
abundance: many
v_gene: TRBV20-1

CDR3nt: TGTGCCAGCAGAGCAGGGGGCAACACCGGGGAGCTGTTTTTT
CDR3aa: CASRAGGNTGELFF
len: 14
d_gene: TRBD1
j_gene: TRBJ2-2
abundance: few
v_gene: TRBV28

CDR3nt: TGTGCCAGCAGCGATCTTTTCAGCTCCTACGAGCAGTACTTC
CDR3aa: CASSDLFSSYEQYF
len: 14
d_gene: -
j_gene: TRBJ2-7
abundance: many
v_gene: TRBV11-1

CDR3nt: TGTGCCAGCAGCTTGGGGAGCGGGACCTACGAGCAGTACTTC
CDR3aa: CASSLGSGTYEQYF
len: 14
d_gene: TRBD2
j_gene: TRBJ2-7
abundance: -
v_gene: TRBV5-4

CDR3nt: TGTGCCAGCAGTTTTGTTCACGAGAACACCGGGGAGCTGTTTTTT
CDR3aa: CASSFVHENTGELFF
len: 15
d_gene: -
j_gene: TRBJ2-2
abundance: many
v_gene: TRBV12-3/TRBV12-4

CDR3nt: TGTGCCAGTAGTCGACAGGGCGTGTCGGACTACGAGCAGTACTTC
CDR3aa: CASSRQGVSDYEQYF
len: 15
d_gene: TRBD1
j_gene: TRBJ2-7
abundance: -
v_gene: TRBV19

CDR3nt: TGTGCCAGCAGCTCGCTGACAGGGGTCGGAGCGGGCACTGAAGCTTTCTTT
CDR3aa: CASSSLTGVGAGTEAFF
len: 17
d_gene: TRBD1
j_gene: TRBJ1-1
abundance: -
v_gene: TRBV7-9

CDR3nt: TGCAGTGCTAGAGATGGCGGGACCTACAATGAGCAGTTCTTC
CDR3aa: CSARDGGTYNEQFF
len: 14
d_gene: -
j_gene: TRBJ2-1
abundance: many
v_gene: TRBV20-1

CDR3nt: TGTGCCTGGAGTACCTCGGGACTCCACGAGCAGTACTTC
CDR3aa: CAWSTSGLHEQYF
len: 13
d_gene: -
j_gene: TRBJ2-7
abundance: many
v_gene: TRBV30

CDR3nt: TGTGCCAGCAGCCAAGAGGGGGCTGGAAACACCATATATTTT
CDR3aa: CASSQEGAGNTIYF
len: 14
d_gene: -
j_gene: TRBJ1-3
abundance: -
v_gene: TRBV3-1

CDR3nt: TGTGCCAGCATCACGGGGCCTCCCAATCAGCCCCAGCATTTT
CDR3aa: CASITGPPNQPQHF
len: 14
d_gene: -
j_gene: TRBJ1-5
abundance: many
v_gene: TRBV12-3/TRBV12-4

CDR3nt: TGCAGCGTTGAAGTGGTGTACGAGCAGTACTTC
CDR3aa: CSVEVVYEQYF
len: 11
d_gene: -
j_gene: TRBJ2-7
abundance: -
v_gene: TRBV29-1

CDR3nt: TGCGCCAGCAGCTTGGAGTTGGGCCTACAACCCCTCACCGGGGAGCTGTTTTTT
CDR3aa: CASSLELGLQPLTGELFF
len: 18
d_gene: -
j_gene: TRBJ2-2
abundance: many
v_gene: TRBV5-1

CDR3nt: TGTGCCAGCAGTCCGGGACAGCGCTTTCTTGACGGCGAGCAGTACTTC
CDR3aa: CASSPGQRFLDGEQYF
len: 16
d_gene: TRBD1
j_gene: TRBJ2-7
abundance: many
v_gene: TRBV2

CDR3nt: TGCAGTGCTAGGGGGGACAGGGAAAGGACTGAAGCTTTCTTT
CDR3aa: CSARGDRERTEAFF
len: 14
d_gene: TRBD1
j_gene: TRBJ1-1
abundance: many
v_gene: TRBV20-1

CDR3nt: TGCAGCGTTTGTCACGGGGGGAACACTGAAGCTTTCTTT
CDR3aa: CSVCHGGNTEAFF
len: 13
d_gene: -
j_gene: TRBJ1-1
abundance: many
v_gene: TRBV29-1

CDR3nt: TGTGCCAGCAGTACCGGACTAGCGGGAGCCGACCCCTACGAGCAGTACTTC
CDR3aa: CASSTGLAGADPYEQYF
len: 17
d_gene: TRBD2
j_gene: TRBJ2-7
abundance: many
v_gene: TRBV2

CDR3nt: TGTGCCAGCAGCCGGGGGGGGGTAGGAAACACCATATATTTT
CDR3aa: CASSRGGVGNTIYF
len: 14
d_gene: -
j_gene: TRBJ1-3
abundance: -
v_gene: TRBV12-3/TRBV12-4

CDR3nt: TGTGCCAGCAGTGAACGGACAGTGAACACTGAAGCTTTCTTT
CDR3aa: CASSERTVNTEAFF
len: 14
d_gene: -
j_gene: TRBJ1-1
abundance: many
v_gene: TRBV2

CDR3nt: TGTGCCAGCAGCCCCGGGGGCTATCAAGAGACCCAGTACTTC
CDR3aa: CASSPGGYQETQYF
len: 14
d_gene: -
j_gene: TRBJ2-5
abundance: many
v_gene: TRBV6-2/TRBV6-3

CDR3nt: TGCGCCAGCAGCCAAGATTACGGCACAGATACGCAGTATTTT
CDR3aa: CASSQDYGTDTQYF
len: 14
d_gene: -
j_gene: TRBJ2-3
abundance: few
v_gene: TRBV4-1

CDR3nt: TGTGCCAGCTCACCAGCAACTAGGAGCTCCTACAATGAGCAGTTCTTC
CDR3aa: CASSPATRSSYNEQFF
len: 16
d_gene: -
j_gene: TRBJ2-1
abundance: -
v_gene: TRBV18

CDR3nt: TGTGCCACCAGCAGAGACTTTGGGACTTCGAAAAACATTCAGTACTTC
CDR3aa: CATSRDFGTSKNIQYF
len: 16
d_gene: -
j_gene: TRBJ2-4
abundance: once
v_gene: TRBV15

CDR3nt: TGCAGTGCTAGAGACTACAGCGGGAGATCCTACAATGAGCAGTTCTTC
CDR3aa: CSARDYSGRSYNEQFF
len: 16
d_gene: TRBD2
j_gene: TRBJ2-1
abundance: -
v_gene: TRBV20-1

CDR3nt: TGTGCCTGCCTGGAAGCGGGGGGTATGGTGGAGACCCAGTACTTC
CDR3aa: CACLEAGGMVETQYF
len: 15
d_gene: TRBD2
j_gene: TRBJ2-5
abundance: few
v_gene: TRBV30